The 7 T cell receptor beta chains reported below all come from one sample, sequenced in a study of T-cell memory formation after mild COVID-19. TCRdb re-called the 5' RACE reads through MiXCR, storing one row per CDR3 protein. Here the sample spans fewer than 250,000 distinct CDR3 sequences, roughly 27% being singletons. The source material was PBMCs or a T cell subset sorted from them (not recorded which). The source of these receptors is an adult woman who had mild COVID-19 (a few samples of this study predate the infection). Cell type and time point are not known.

This rearrangement joins TRBV6-2 or TRBV6-3 to TRBJ2-7; TRBD2 agrees at 10 bases. The germline CDR1 and CDR2 sequences are MNHEY and SVGEGT. The CDR3 spans 17 residues. The junction had 20 bases not matched to a gene; V was cut back by 8 bases and J by 7 bases. The CDR3 DNA follows: TGTGCCAGCCAAACAAAACGGCTAGCGGGAGACCTCGGTGAGCAGTACTTC. Amino acid sequence: CASQTKRLAGDLGEQYF.

This clonotype was found many times. The V call is TRBV7-2, the J call TRBJ2-7; 9 bases line up with TRBD2. J lost 4 bases, V lost 3 bases, and 1 base had no gene match. The CDR3 consists of 13 residues. Germline V gene data show CDR1 as SGHTA and CDR2 as FQGNSA. CDR3 sequence: CASSLSGRYEQYF. The CDR3, as DNA: TGTGCCAGCAGCTTGAGCGGGAGGTACGAGCAGTACTTC.

The rearrangement uses TRBV5-1 and TRBJ2-7, with 11 bases fitting TRBD1. The CDR3 spans 15 residues. V gave up 8 bases and J gave up 4 bases; unmatched junction bases: 11. CDR1 SGHRS and CDR2 YFSETQ come from the germline V gene. The CDR3 here is CARSPAGTGGYEQYF. As DNA, the CDR3 is TGCGCCAGGAGCCCGGCCGGGACAGGGGGGTACGAGCAGTACTTC.

The rearrangement uses TRBV5-4 and TRBJ2-7; 11 bases align to TRBD1. The CDR3 runs to 15 residues. Germline lookup yields CDR1 SGHNT and CDR2 YYREEE (reference sequence). V dropped 3 bases and J dropped 6; count of bases not matched to a gene: 8. The CDR3 DNA reads as TGTGCCAGCAGCTACGGGACAGGGGGTTACTCCGAGCAGTACTTC. Translated: CASSYGTGGYSEQYF.

V and J are TRBV29-1 and TRBJ2-1; 9 bases line up with TRBD2. The germline V gene has CDR1 SQVTM and CDR2 ANQGSEA. With 3 bases clipped from V and 7 bases from J, the junction kept 7 bases outside the gene matches. The length of the CDR3 is 14 residues. CDR3 nucleotides: TGCAGCGTTGACTCGCGGGGGGGCTGGAATGAGCAGTTCTTC. Protein sequence: CSVDSRGGWNEQFF.

In this sample, this clonotype turned up a few times. J is TRBJ2-7 and V is TRBV29-1; D not resolved. CDR1 SQVTM and CDR2 ANQGSEA come from the germline V gene. The CDR3 contains 13 residues. The V and J ends lost 3 bases and 0 bases respectively, with 9 bases between them. CDR3 bases: TGCAGCGTTGATATGGGCAGCTCCTACGAGCAGTACTTC. Translation gives CSVDMGSSYEQYF.

The chain carries TRBV29-1 and TRBJ2-3; D may correspond to TRBD1 or TRBD2 (6 bases each). The CDR3 is made up of 16 amino acids. Germline CDR1 and CDR2: SQVTM and ANQGSEA. Between the trimmed V and J ends, which lost 3 bases and 9 bases, there was a span of 25 bases. The CDR3, as DNA: TGCAGCGTTGAGGGGGGCGGTGTGGGGGCAGTGGAGACGCAGTATTTT. Translating it yields CSVEGGGVGAVETQYF.